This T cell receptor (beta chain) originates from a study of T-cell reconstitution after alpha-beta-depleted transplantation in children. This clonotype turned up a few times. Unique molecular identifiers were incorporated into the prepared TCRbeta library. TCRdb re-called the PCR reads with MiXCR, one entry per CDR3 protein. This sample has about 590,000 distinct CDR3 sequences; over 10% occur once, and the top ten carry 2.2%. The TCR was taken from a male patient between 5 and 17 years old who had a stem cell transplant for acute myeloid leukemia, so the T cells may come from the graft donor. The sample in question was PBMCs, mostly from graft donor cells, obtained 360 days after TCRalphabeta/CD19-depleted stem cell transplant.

CDR3 protein: CASRRTGIETQYF. In nucleotides, the CDR3 is TGTGCCAGCAGGAGGACAGGGATCGAGACCCAGTACTTC. This chain uses TRBV25-1 with TRBJ2-5, with TRBD1 matching over 8 bases. With V trimmed by 6 bases and J by 5 bases, 5 bases remained unmatched. The CDR3 has 13 amino acids. Germline V gives CDR1 MGHDK, CDR2 SYGVNS.